These 7 T cell receptor beta chains came from one sample sequenced in a study of T cells in Graves' hyperthyroidism and ophthalmopathy. Authors of the study amplified TCR beta CDR3 regions from RNA transcripts. A set of HTBI primers served as the primers for a first-round RT-PCR of the TCR CDR3. Each CDR3 protein is one row after TCRdb ran MiXCR on the multiplex PCR reads. The table lists 200,000 or so distinct CDR3 sequences, 17% of them singletons. Sample: blood. The source of these receptors is a woman aged 50 to 60 with Graves' hyperthyroidism.

J is TRBJ1-5 and V is TRBV19; 8 nucleotides line up with TRBD1. Germline lookup yields CDR1 LNHDA and CDR2 SQIVND (reference sequence). This CDR3 has 14 amino acids. The junction had 7 bases not matched to a gene; V was cut back by 5 bases and J by 7 bases. Here the CDR3 DNA reads TGTGCCAGTAGTCGGACAGGGATTACACAGCCCCAGCATTTT. This encodes CASSRTGITQPQHF. The entire variable domain, with the rest obtained from reference TRBV19 and TRBJ1-5, is as follows: DGGITQSPKYLFRKEGQNVTLSCEQNLNHDAMYWYRQDPGQGLRLIYYSQIVNDFQKGDIAEGYSVSREKKESFPLTVTSAQKNPTAFYLCASSRTGITQPQHFGDGTRLSIL.

This chain uses TRBV19 with TRBJ2-1, with D tentatively TRBD1 or TRBD2 (5 bases each). V was shortened by 3 bases and J by 6 bases, with 12 bases between the two germline ends. Germline CDR1 reads LNHDA; CDR2 reads SQIVND (reference sequence). There are 14 residues in the CDR3. The CDR3 DNA reads TGTGCCAGTAGTATCTATTCGGGGACCAATGAGCAGTTCTTC. Translation gives CASSIYSGTNEQFF.

This clonotype was detected many times. This chain connects TRBV6-1 to TRBJ2-7; TRBD2 matches at 11 bases. J gave up 7 bases and V 7 bases, and 12 bases lay outside the gene matches. CDR1 MNHNS and CDR2 SASEGT come from the germline V gene. The CDR3 is made up of 15 amino acids. CDR3 region: CASTTLLAGVREQYF. The CDR3 DNA is TGTGCCAGCACTACACTACTAGCGGGAGTACGTGAGCAGTACTTC.

This clonotype was observed a handful of times. A junction boundary mismatches the germline segment, possibly from a read error. V usage is TRBV6-1 and J usage is TRBJ2-5, with TRBD2 matching over 10 bases. Germline V gives CDR1 MNHNS, CDR2 SASEGT. The CDR3 spans 15 residues. Written as DNA, the CDR3 is TGTGCCAGCAGGGAAGATACTAGCGGGAAAGAGACCCAGTACTTC. It translates to CASREDTSGKETQYF.

This clonotype was counted many times. The CDR3: CASTKFIGTSTGTGELFF. In DNA form, the CDR3 reads TGTGCCAGCACAAAGTTTATAGGGACTAGCACGGGCACCGGGGAGCTGTTTTTT. The V call is TRBV2, the J call TRBJ2-2; 9 bases fit TRBD2. The length of the CDR3 is 18 residues. Germline assignment: CDR1 SNHLY and CDR2 FYNNEI. Losses at the gene ends were 7 bases for V and 4 bases for J; bases not matched to a gene: 16.

The V and J genes are TRBV2 and TRBJ1-1; 7 nucleotides agree with TRBD1. With 5 bases clipped from V and 2 bases from J, the junction kept 5 bases outside the gene matches. Looked up from germline, CDR1 is SNHLY and CDR2 is FYNNEI. The CDR3 is 14 amino acids. The CDR3 loop is CASSSTGTNTEAFF. Here the CDR3 DNA reads TGTGCCAGCAGTTCGACAGGGACCAACACTGAAGCTTTCTTT.

The rearrangement links TRBV5-6 to TRBJ2-1; D uncertain. V was shortened by 0 bases and J by 6 bases, with 13 bases between the two germline ends. The CDR3 loop spans 15 amino acids. Germline loops: CDR1 SGHDT, CDR2 YYEEEE. The CDR3 loop reads CASSLGIGFRNEQFF. The CDR3 bases are TGTGCCAGCAGCTTGGGAATTGGGTTTCGCAATGAGCAGTTCTTC.